Presented here are 30 T cell receptor beta chains from one specimen sequenced in a study of T cell responses to AZD1222 COVID-19 vaccine. Clones were sequenced by immunoSEQ multiplex PCR, and TCRdb holds only the in-frame ones, with some missing. The repertoire holds over 70,000 clones, with 60% to 85% as singletons. The sample was peripheral blood, taken 28 days after the second dose of the MenACWY control vaccine. The receptors stem from an adult who received the MenACWY meningococcal vaccine as a control.

The CDR3 sequence: CASKDSQETQYF. CDR3 in DNA: TGTGCCAGCAAGGACAGTCAAGAGACCCAGTACTTC. The chain recombines TRBV19 with TRBJ2-5, with D tentatively TRBD1 (6 bases). The CDR3 loop spans 12 amino acids. Between the trimmed V and J ends, which lost 9 bases and 2 bases, there was a span of 10 bases. Per germline, CDR1 LNHDA and CDR2 SQIVND (reference sequence).

This chain links TRBV6-1 with TRBJ1-2; D is unclear. Germline CDR1 is MNHNS and CDR2 is SASEGT. This CDR3 spans 13 amino acids. Trimming took 2 bases from V and 7 from J, leaving 11 bases between them. Here the CDR3 DNA reads TGTGCCAGCAGTGAATTTGGCCTCTCTGGCTACACCTTC. It specifies CASSEFGLSGYTF.

This clone came up many times. The rearrangement uses TRBV21-1 and TRBJ2-2; no DNA check was done on the table's D call, TRBD1. TRBV21-1 is termed a pseudogene. The length of the CDR3 is 17 residues. CDR3 nucleotide sequence: TGTGCCAGCAGCAAAGCGTTCAGGGGGCCGAACACCGGGGAGCTGTTTTTT. Its protein product is CASSKAFRGPNTGELFF.

With respect to this clone: The identical CDR3 is also encoded by other nucleotide sequences in the sample. The gene calls are TRBV6-5 and TRBJ2-7; 9 positions agree with TRBD2. Germline CDR1 is MNHEY and CDR2 is SVGAGI. V was pared by 4 bases and J by 2 bases, with 3 bases of the junction left unmatched. The length of the CDR3 is 14 residues. The CDR3 DNA reads as TGTGCCAGCAGTTTGACTAGCGGAACCTACGAGCAGTACTTC. This sequence encodes CASSLTSGTYEQYF.

The chain is built from TRBV15 and TRBJ2-1; 7 bases map to TRBD2. V shed 0 bases and J 10 bases; nucleotides not matched to a gene: 9. The germline CDR1 and CDR2 sequences are LNHNV and YYDKDF (reference sequence). This CDR3 contains 15 residues. The CDR3 sequence is CATSRDLFETSEQFF. DNA of the CDR3: TGTGCCACCAGCAGAGATCTTTTTGAGACTAGCGAGCAGTTCTTC.

The chain links TRBV6-5 to TRBJ1-1; 7 nucleotides align to TRBD1. The CDR3 covers 13 residues. Trimming cost V 4 bases and J 6 bases; bases outside gene matches: 5. Germline V gene data show CDR1 as MNHEY and CDR2 as SVGAGI. CDR3 amino acids: CASSSQGESEAFF. The CDR3 DNA follows: TGTGCCAGCAGTTCTCAGGGGGAGTCTGAAGCTTTCTTT.

A few counts support this clone. The chain is built from TRBV7-8 and TRBJ2-3; 9 nucleotides agree with TRBD2. From germline, CDR1 is SGHVS and CDR2 FQNEAQ. This CDR3 spans 16 amino acids. V lost 3 bases to trimming and J lost 5 bases; unmatched junction nucleotides: 9. CDR3 DNA sequence: TGTGCCAGCAGCTTCCGAGGGCGGGGGGGCCGAGATACGCAGTATTTT. Translation: CASSFRGRGGRDTQYF.

This chain uses TRBV18 with TRBJ2-7; either TRBD1 or TRBD2 may fit D (5 bases each). This CDR3 is built from 14 residues. Germline loops: CDR1 KGHSH, CDR2 LQKENI. V was clipped by 3 bases and J by 3 bases, with 12 bases between them. The CDR3: CASSPRGDGYEQYF. CDR3 in DNA: TGTGCCAGCTCACCCCGAGGGGACGGCTACGAGCAGTACTTC. The whole variable domain, filled in from reference TRBV18 and TRBJ2-7, reads NAGVMQNPRHLVRRRGQEARLRCSPMKGHSHVYWYRQLPEEGLKFMVYLQKENIIDESGMPKERFSAEFPKEGPSILRIQQVVRGDSAAYFCASSPRGDGYEQYFGPGTRLTVT.

V and J are TRBV5-4 and TRBJ2-1; 7 bases match TRBD2. Trimming took 0 bases from V and 3 from J; bases not matched to a gene: 3. The CDR3 totals 15 residues. Germline loops: CDR1 SGHNT, CDR2 YYREEE (reference sequence). DNA of the CDR3: TGTGCCAGCAGCTTGGAAGCGGGGCGCTACAATGAGCAGTTCTTC. Protein product: CASSLEAGRYNEQFF. Supplemented by reference TRBV5-4 and TRBJ2-1, the full variable domain reads ETGVTQSPTHLIKTRGQQVTLRCSSQSGHNTVSWYQQALGQGPQFIFQYYREEENGRGNFPPRFSGLQFPNYSSELNVNALELDDSALYLCASSLEAGRYNEQFFGPGTRLTVL.

This clone was counted only a few times. The V and J genes are TRBV30 and TRBJ2-4, with TRBD2 matching over 9 bases. The CDR3 spans 16 residues. V shed 0 bases, J shed 4 bases, and the junction held 7 bases outside the gene matches. The germline CDR1 and CDR2 sequences are GTSNPN and SVGIG (reference sequence). The CDR3 loop is CAWSVPLAGLKNIQYF. CDR3 nucleotides: TGTGCCTGGAGTGTACCGCTAGCGGGACTAAAAAACATTCAGTACTTC.

The chain couples TRBV3-1 (or the pseudogene TRBV3-2) to TRBJ2-3; TRBD2 matches 9 bases. CDR1 and CDR2 from the germline V gene are LGHDT and YNNKEL (reference sequence). Germline trimming cut 3 bases from V and 1 base from J; bases unmatched to any gene: 5. The CDR3 totals 16 residues. The CDR3 reads CASSQRGRAGTDTQYF. The CDR3 nucleotides read TGTGCCAGCAGCCAGCGCGGGAGGGCCGGCACAGATACGCAGTATTTT.

J is TRBJ2-5 and V is TRBV30; D is tentatively TRBD1 or TRBD2 (6 bases each). The CDR3 is 15 residues long. Trimming left V 0 bases short and J 5 bases short, with 16 bases between. CDR1 is GTSNPN, CDR2 SVGIG, per germline (reference sequence). The DNA for the CDR3 is TGTGCCTGGAGTGTCGAGGGCAGGGGAGGTGAGACCCAGTACTTC. Its translation: CAWSVEGRGGETQYF.

The count of this clone is one. The chain uses TRBV2 and TRBJ2-7; possible D gene TRBD1, 6 bases. The germline V gene encodes CDR1 SNHLY and CDR2 FYNNEI. This CDR3 is built from 12 residues. The V end was cut by 5 bases, the J end by 10 bases, with 15 bases between. The CDR3 spells CASSIWTENQYF. Here the CDR3 DNA reads TGTGCCAGCAGTATCTGGACAGAAAATCAGTACTTC.

This clone was observed at least ten times. The gene calls are TRBV27 and TRBJ1-1, with 7 bases fitting TRBD1. The germline V gene has CDR1 MNHEY and CDR2 SMNVEV (reference sequence). Unmatched junction bases numbered 6, after V lost 8 bases and J lost 0 bases. This CDR3 has 14 amino acids. The CDR3 reads CASGRQGVNTEAFF. CDR3 nucleotide sequence: TGTGCCAGCGGCCGACAGGGAGTGAACACTGAAGCTTTCTTT.

The rearrangement links TRBV3-1 (or the pseudogene TRBV3-2) to TRBJ2-7, with 8 bases that match TRBD1. The trim removed 2 bases at V and 3 bases at J, leaving 3 bases unmatched. Germline assignment: CDR1 LGHDT and CDR2 YNNKEL (reference sequence). The CDR3 is 14 amino acids. CDR3 DNA: TGTGCCAGCAGCCAACGGACAGGGAACTACGAGCAGTACTTC. Translating gives CASSQRTGNYEQYF.

The V and J genes are TRBV7-8 and TRBJ1-6; D gene ambiguous. Trimming removed 6 bases at V and 7 bases at J, with 13 bases between. The CDR3 is 14 residues long. Per germline, CDR1 SGHVS and CDR2 FQNEAQ. CDR3 sequence: CASSSGVENSPLHF. As DNA, the CDR3 is TGTGCCAGCAGTTCGGGTGTCGAAAATTCACCCCTCCACTTT.

The chain carries TRBV6-5 and TRBJ1-2; possibly TRBD1 for D (5 bases). This CDR3 comprises 15 residues. Germline V gives CDR1 MNHEY, CDR2 SVGAGI. V was trimmed by 4 bases and J by 0 bases, leaving 12 bases between them. DNA for the CDR3: TGTGCCAGCAGTTTGGGCGACAGCACTAACTATGGCTACACCTTC. It encodes CASSLGDSTNYGYTF.

By sample share, this clone is medium-sized (0.01 to 0.1%). The CDR3 DNA is TGTGCCAGCAGTGAACGGACTAGCGGGGGAGATACCCAGTACTTC. As protein: CASSERTSGGDTQYF. V and J are TRBV2 and TRBJ2-5; 13 nucleotides match TRBD2. Germline values: CDR1 SNHLY, CDR2 FYNNEI. Unmatched junction bases numbered 5, after V lost 2 bases and J lost 8 bases. The CDR3 runs 15 residues.

The chain joins TRBV6-1 to TRBJ2-5, with TRBD1 identical over 8 bases. Germline CDR1 reads MNHNS; CDR2 reads SASEGT. This CDR3 has 14 amino acids. V lost 2 bases and J lost 4; bases outside the gene matches: 3. The CDR3 DNA reads as TGTGCCAGCAGTGAAAACAGGGGGTCAGAGACCCAGTACTTC. Amino acid sequence: CASSENRGSETQYF.

The genes are TRBV6-4 and TRBJ1-5, with TRBD1 identical over 9 bases. Germline trimming cut 7 bases from V and 8 bases from J; bases unmatched to any gene: 12. The V gene's germline CDR1 is MRHNA and CDR2 SNTAGT. The CDR3 covers 15 residues. In DNA form, the CDR3 reads TGTGCCAGCACACATGCTGGGACAGGGAAGGAGCCCCAGCATTTT. It translates to CASTHAGTGKEPQHF.

J is TRBJ2-5 and V is TRBV23-1; D possibly corresponds to TRBD1 (5 bases). TRBV23-1 carries the ORF label, with uncertain function. V was shortened by 1 base and J by 5 bases, with 17 bases between the two germline ends. This CDR3 has 16 residues. This CDR3 reads CASSQLVGALRETQYF. The CDR3 nucleotides read TGCGCCAGCAGTCAATTGGTAGGGGCATTGAGGGAGACCCAGTACTTC.

The rearrangement joins TRBV12-5 to TRBJ2-2; 10 bases map to TRBD2. There are 17 residues in the CDR3. The V gene end was trimmed by 3 bases and the J gene end by 5 bases; junction bases not matched to a gene: 9. Germline V gene lookup returns CDR1 LGHNT and CDR2 FRNRAP. The CDR3 DNA reads TGTGCTAGTGGTTTAACCAGCGGGGGGGCCCGGACCGGGGAGCTGTTTTTT. Its protein is CASGLTSGGARTGELFF. Drawing the rest from reference TRBV12-5 and TRBJ2-2, the complete variable domain is DARVTQTPRHKVTEMGQEVTMRCQPILGHNTVFWYRQTMMQGLELLAYFRNRAPLDDSGMPKDRFSAEMPDATLATLKIQPSEPRDSAVYFCASGLTSGGARTGELFFGEGSRLTVL.

The chain uses TRBV7-9 and TRBJ2-7; D is unresolved. Germline V lookup: CDR1 SEHNR, CDR2 FQNEAQ (reference sequence). The CDR3 covers 15 residues. The ends were cut back, 0 bases at V and 2 bases at J, with 11 bases in the middle. Written as DNA, the CDR3 is TGTGCCAGCAGCTTAGCGGGCAGGCCAACCTACGAGCAGTACTTC. Translating gives CASSLAGRPTYEQYF.

This chain uses TRBV2 with TRBJ2-3; the D is unclear. V lost 2 bases and J 0 bases, leaving 9 bases between the germline ends. The CDR3 is made up of 15 amino acids. The germline CDR1 and CDR2 sequences are SNHLY and FYNNEI. CDR3: CASSERLPSTDTQYF. The CDR3 coding sequence is TGTGCCAGCAGTGAACGGCTTCCTAGCACAGATACGCAGTATTTT.

J is TRBJ2-2 and V is TRBV3-1 (or the pseudogene TRBV3-2); D not resolved. The V gene's germline CDR1 is LGHDT and CDR2 YNNKEL (reference sequence). The V gene lost 3 bases and the J gene lost 2 bases, with 4 bases spanning the gap. There are 13 residues in the CDR3. This chain's CDR3 is CASSQTNTGELFF. The CDR3 DNA follows: TGTGCCAGCAGCCAGACAAACACCGGGGAGCTGTTTTTT.

Written as DNA, the CDR3 is TGTGCCAGCAGCTGGGGACTAGCGGGAAATACAGATACGCAGTATTTT. Amino acid sequence: CASSWGLAGNTDTQYF. V usage is TRBV3-1 (or the pseudogene TRBV3-2) and J usage is TRBJ2-3; 13 positions match TRBD2. V trimming: 5 bases; J trimming: 3 bases; junction bases outside the gene matches: 5. Germline V gene lookup returns CDR1 LGHDT and CDR2 YNNKEL (reference sequence). The CDR3 spans 16 residues.

This chain links TRBV6-6 with TRBJ1-5; D possibly corresponds to TRBD1 (6 bases). The CDR3 covers 15 residues. Trimming cost V 7 bases and J 4 bases, with 17 bases left between them. Germline assignment: CDR1 MNHNY and CDR2 SVGAGI (reference sequence). Written as DNA, the CDR3 is TGTGCCAGCACCGCCCTGGGGACAAAGAATCAGCCCCAGCATTTT. This codes for CASTALGTKNQPQHF.

This sequence joins TRBV2 and TRBJ1-2; a possible D gene is TRBD1 (5 bases). V lost 0 bases and J 5 bases, leaving 16 bases between the germline ends. Germline lookup yields CDR1 SNHLY and CDR2 FYNNEI. This CDR3 spans 16 amino acids. The CDR3 spells CASSEAGWGTRYGYTF. The DNA of the CDR3 is TGTGCCAGCAGTGAAGCGGGGTGGGGGACTAGGTATGGCTACACCTTC.

CDR3 nucleotide sequence: TGTGCCAGCAGCTTGATTGGCGGAAACACCATATATTTT. Amino acid sequence: CASSLIGGNTIYF. This chain joins TRBV11-2 and TRBJ1-3, with D uncertain. Looked up from germline, CDR1 is SGHAT and CDR2 is FQNNGV. The CDR3 spans 13 residues. Trimming removed 3 bases from V and 4 bases from J, with 7 bases in between.

The rearrangement links TRBV19 to TRBJ1-5; D ambiguous. Germline-derived CDR1 and CDR2 are LNHDA and SQIVND (reference sequence). The CDR3 runs 20 residues. Trimming left V 2 bases short and J 0 bases short, with 23 bases between. The DNA of the CDR3 is TGTGCCAGTAGTATACACAGTGGAGGTCTCCATCCTGATAGCAATCAGCCCCAGCATTTT. Protein sequence: CASSIHSGGLHPDSNQPQHF. The whole variable domain, remainder taken from reference TRBV19 and TRBJ1-5, is DGGITQSPKYLFRKEGQNVTLSCEQNLNHDAMYWYRQDPGQGLRLIYYSQIVNDFQKGDIAEGYSVSREKKESFPLTVTSAQKNPTAFYLCASSIHSGGLHPDSNQPQHFGDGTRLSIL.